A single sample is the source of the 31 T cell receptor beta chains below, sequenced in a study of shared clonotypes between healthy human individuals. CD45RO-negative, CCR7-positively selected cells formed the naive CD8 fraction, excluding terminally differentiated effector memory CD45RA+ cells. Using immunoSEQ multiplex PCR, the repertoire was profiled, and TCRdb retains in-frame clones only, with some absent. This sample has approximately 600,000 clones; roughly 95% occur once, and the top ten carry around 0.11%. The sample was naive CD8+ T cells sorted from blood. These receptors all come from a woman aged 25 to 39 in good health.

The genes are TRBV19 and TRBJ2-5; D not certain. The V and J ends lost 5 bases and 3 bases respectively, with 10 bases between them. This CDR3 spans 13 amino acids. Germline-derived CDR1 and CDR2 are LNHDA and SQIVND (reference sequence). Here the CDR3 reads CASSPIDEETQYF. The CDR3 DNA reads TGTGCCAGTAGTCCCATCGACGAAGAGACCCAGTACTTC.

The V and J genes are TRBV19 and TRBJ2-7; maybe TRBD2 (6 bases). The length of the CDR3 is 16 residues. CDR1 is LNHDA, CDR2 SQIVND, per germline (reference sequence). Trimming left V 2 bases short and J 4 bases short, with 18 bases between. CDR3 residues: CASSISGGKSFYEQYF. The CDR3 coding sequence is TGTGCCAGTAGTATATCGGGCGGGAAGAGCTTTTACGAGCAGTACTTC.

Note on this clone: Different DNA sequences within this sample yield the same CDR3. The V call is TRBV9, the J call TRBJ2-7, with TRBD2 as a possible D gene (6 bases). The CDR3 runs to 14 residues. V was shortened by 0 bases and J by 2 bases, with 9 bases between the two germline ends. Germline V gene sequence: CDR1 SGDLS, CDR2 YYNGEE. The CDR3 here is CASSVAAGTYEQYF. As DNA, the CDR3 is TGTGCCAGCAGCGTAGCTGCGGGGACCTACGAGCAGTACTTC.

V and J are TRBV7-8 and TRBJ2-5; 10 bases map to TRBD2. Germline assignment: CDR1 SGHVS and CDR2 FQNEAQ. The CDR3 is 15 amino acids. The V gene end was trimmed by 2 bases and the J gene end by 6 bases; junction bases not matched to a gene: 6. The CDR3 DNA sequence: TGTGCCAGCAGCTTATTATTACTAGCGGGACAGACCCAGTACTTC. Encoded protein: CASSLLLLAGQTQYF. Drawing the rest from reference TRBV7-8 and TRBJ2-5, the complete variable domain is GAGVSQSPRYKVAKRGQDVALRCDPISGHVSLFWYQQALGQGPEFLTYFQNEAQLDKSGLPSDRFFAERPEGSVSTLKIQRTQQEDSAVYLCASSLLLLAGQTQYFGPGTRLLVL.

The chain carries TRBV29-1 and TRBJ2-2, with D perhaps matching TRBD1 (8 bases). The V end lost 4 bases, the J end lost 5 bases, and 14 bases lay between the germline ends. Germline V gives CDR1 SQVTM, CDR2 ANQGSEA. This CDR3 has 14 amino acids. CDR3 DNA sequence: TGCAGCGTTGGAACAGGGGGAGGGACCGGGGAGCTGTTTTTT. This encodes CSVGTGGGTGELFF.

V is TRBV9 and J is TRBJ2-3; D possibly corresponds to TRBD1 (6 bases). Trimming cost V 3 bases and J 0 bases, with 11 bases left between them. This CDR3 comprises 15 residues. Germline-derived CDR1 and CDR2 are SGDLS and YYNGEE. The CDR3 region is CASSEGGESTDTQYF. CDR3 DNA sequence: TGTGCCAGCAGCGAAGGGGGAGAGAGCACAGATACGCAGTATTTT.

In its sample, this clone was seen a few times. CDR3 in amino acids: CATSSDSNQPQHF. The DNA of the CDR3 is TGTGCCACCAGCAGCGATAGCAATCAGCCCCAGCATTTT. The V gene is TRBV15, the J gene TRBJ1-5; D ambiguous. There are 13 residues in the CDR3. The V end lost 3 bases, the J end lost 0 bases, and 3 bases lay between the germline ends. Germline CDR1 LNHNV, CDR2 YYDKDF (reference sequence).

This clone was observed a single time. V gene TRBV15 combines with J gene TRBJ2-3; 10 nucleotides match TRBD2. The CDR3 sequence is 17 residues long. V was clipped by 4 bases and J by 2 bases; unmatched bases: 9. Germline-derived CDR1 and CDR2 are LNHNV and YYDKDF (reference sequence). The CDR3 region has the DNA TGTGCCACCAGCACCTACCTAGCGGGAGAGTACACAGATACGCAGTATTTT. It is translated as CATSTYLAGEYTDTQYF.

The rearrangement uses TRBV27 and TRBJ2-3; the D call may be TRBD1 or TRBD2 (5 bases each). The CDR3 is 16 amino acids. Trimming cost V 2 bases and J 3 bases, with 15 bases left between them. The germline gives CDR1 MNHEY, CDR2 SMNVEV (reference sequence). The CDR3 sequence: CASSLGTPPATDTQYF. The CDR3 DNA follows: TGTGCCAGCAGTTTAGGGACCCCCCCTGCGACAGATACGCAGTATTTT.

V usage is TRBV25-1 and J usage is TRBJ2-7; 10 bases are shared with TRBD2. CDR3 size: 16 residues. The V gene's germline CDR1 is MGHDK and CDR2 SYGVNS. V shed 5 bases, J shed 6 bases, and the junction held 13 bases outside the gene matches. The CDR3 protein is CASSPGLAIRYSEQYF. CDR3 DNA sequence: TGTGCCAGCAGTCCGGGACTAGCGATCCGCTACTCCGAGCAGTACTTC.

The genes are TRBV6-4 and TRBJ2-7, with 14 bases fitting TRBD2. Germline-derived CDR1 and CDR2 are MRHNA and SNTAGT. The CDR3 is made up of 17 amino acids. Unmatched junction bases numbered 13, after V lost 7 bases and J lost 5 bases. CDR3 residues: CASTRLAGGPPRDEQYF. The CDR3 nucleotides are TGTGCCAGCACCCGACTAGCGGGAGGGCCTCCTCGTGACGAGCAGTACTTC.

V is TRBV4-1 and J is TRBJ2-6, with a weak D call TRBD1 (6 bases). The V end lost 4 bases, the J end lost 0 bases, and 10 bases lay between the germline ends. Per germline, CDR1 MGHRA and CDR2 YSYEKL. The CDR3 has 16 residues. CDR3 bases: TGCGCCAGCAGCCGTAAACAGGGCTCTGGGGCCAACGTCCTGACTTTC. Translated, it gives CASSRKQGSGANVLTF.

The J gene is TRBJ2-7, the V gene TRBV28, with 11 positions matching TRBD2. The germline gives CDR1 MDHEN, CDR2 SYDVKM. The V gene end was trimmed by 6 bases and the J gene end by 7 bases; junction bases not matched to a gene: 8. The CDR3 extends over 14 amino acids. The CDR3 DNA reads TGTGCCAGCAGACTACTAGCGGGGGTTGTGGAGCAGTACTTC. It translates to CASRLLAGVVEQYF.

The V call is TRBV7-6, the J call TRBJ2-2, with D unclear. Germline V CDR1 and CDR2: SGHVS, FNYEAQ. The V gene lost 1 base and the J gene lost 1 base, with 4 bases spanning the gap. There are 14 residues in the CDR3. The CDR3 here is CASSLEQNTGELFF. CDR3 DNA sequence: TGTGCCAGCAGCTTAGAACAGAACACCGGGGAGCTGTTTTTT.

This chain connects TRBV13 to TRBJ2-7; D possibly corresponds to TRBD1 (5 bases). The germline V gene has CDR1 PRHDT and CDR2 FYEKMQ (reference sequence). V was trimmed by 0 bases and J by 1 base, leaving 7 bases between them. The CDR3 contains 14 residues. CDR3 loop: CASSLGKGSYEQYF. In DNA, the CDR3 is TGTGCCAGCAGCTTAGGGAAGGGGTCCTACGAGCAGTACTTC.

The sample holds one count of this clone. The CDR3: CASSATGRSLYF. DNA of the CDR3: TGTGCCAGCAGCGCGACGGGTCGAAGTCTGTACTTC. The chain employs TRBV9 and TRBJ2-7; no clear D. The CDR3 length is 12 residues. The germline V and J ends were trimmed by 3 bases and 12 bases, with 16 bases remaining between them. Per the germline V gene, CDR1 is SGDLS and CDR2 is YYNGEE.

The V gene is TRBV2, the J gene TRBJ1-1; D gene uncertain. With 3 bases removed from V and 0 bases from J, the gap between germline ends came to 14 bases. The CDR3 sequence is 16 residues long. Germline CDR1 SNHLY, CDR2 FYNNEI. CDR3 bases: TGTGCCAGCAGTGAGGCTCTCTGGAAGATGAACACTGAAGCTTTCTTT. Protein sequence: CASSEALWKMNTEAFF.

This clone was found once. The V gene is TRBV28, the J gene TRBJ2-2; 7 bases match TRBD1. Germline CDR1 MDHEN, CDR2 SYDVKM. This CDR3 is 17 amino acids long. Trimming took 6 bases from V and 7 from J; bases not matched to a gene: 17. CDR3 amino acids: CASRSKGARALDGELFF. As DNA, the CDR3 is TGTGCCAGCAGATCGAAGGGGGCGCGGGCTCTGGACGGGGAGCTGTTTTTT.

This clone was recorded only once. This chain uses TRBV4-2 with TRBJ2-3; TRBD1 is a possible D gene (6 bases). Germline-derived CDR1 and CDR2 are LGHNA and YNFKEQ. V was pared by 4 bases and J by 3 bases, with 11 bases between. The CDR3 consists of 14 residues. The DNA of the CDR3 is TGTGCCAGCAGCCCAGCCACAGGGACAGATACGCAGTATTTT. Its protein is CASSPATGTDTQYF.

The gene calls are TRBV28 and TRBJ2-1, with 13 bases that match TRBD2. Unmatched junction bases numbered 4, after V lost 6 bases and J lost 8 bases. In germline, CDR1 is MDHEN, CDR2 SYDVKM. This CDR3 spans 14 amino acids. CDR3 coding DNA: TGTGCCAGCAGCTGGACTAGCGGGAGACATGAGCAGTTCTTC. Residues: CASSWTSGRHEQFF. Filled out from reference TRBV28 and TRBJ2-1, the complete variable domain reads DVKVTQSSRYLVKRTGEKVFLECVQDMDHENMFWYRQDPGLGLRLIYFSYDVKMKEKGDIPEGYSVSREKKERFSLILESASTNQTSMYLCASSWTSGRHEQFFGPGTRLTVL.

The chain has TRBV9 and TRBJ2-7, with D possibly called TRBD1 or TRBD2 (5 bases each). The CDR3 is 13 residues long. Germline loops: CDR1 SGDLS, CDR2 YYNGEE. Trimming shortened V by 4 bases and J by 2 bases, and 10 bases separated the two germline ends. The CDR3 spells CASSSGPTYEQYF. The CDR3 DNA is TGTGCCAGCAGCTCGGGACCGACCTACGAGCAGTACTTC.

V and J are TRBV5-4 and TRBJ1-1; TRBD1 matches 7 bases. V dropped 1 base and J dropped 3; count of bases not matched to a gene: 3. Germline V gene sequence: CDR1 SGHNT, CDR2 YYREEE (reference sequence). The CDR3 totals 14 residues. CDR3 amino acids: CASSLPGGYTEAFF. For the CDR3, the DNA is TGTGCCAGCAGCTTGCCAGGGGGGTACACTGAAGCTTTCTTT.

This chain links TRBV15 with TRBJ1-5, with no clear D. V was cut by 0 bases and J by 5 bases, with 17 bases left in between. Germline V gene data show CDR1 as LNHNV and CDR2 as YYDKDF (reference sequence). The CDR3 contains 17 residues. This CDR3 is CATSRDHTGAGDQPQHF. The CDR3 DNA sequence: TGTGCCACCAGCAGAGATCACACGGGAGCCGGTGATCAGCCCCAGCATTTT.

The chain uses TRBV21-1 and TRBJ2-7. TRBV21-1 is a pseudogene locus. The CDR3 is 16 residues long. CDR3 sequence (DNA): TGTGCCAGCAGCTTTGTTGGTCTTGCCGGGCACTACGAGCAGTACTTC. Translating gives CASSFVGLAGHYEQYF.

V is TRBV2 and J is TRBJ1-1; D is unresolved. The CDR3 totals 13 residues. Germline V CDR1 and CDR2: SNHLY, FYNNEI. V lost 3 bases and J lost 5, with 10 bases in between. CDR3 protein: CASSEDPRTEAFF. The CDR3 nucleotides read TGTGCCAGCAGTGAGGACCCGAGGACTGAAGCTTTCTTT.

The V call is TRBV13, the J call TRBJ2-3; no definite D call. V gave up 3 bases and J gave up 5 bases, with 12 bases separating them. The CDR3 has 14 residues. Germline CDR1 and CDR2: PRHDT and FYEKMQ (reference sequence). The CDR3 DNA follows: TGTGCCAGCAGCTTCCGAATTGGGATAGATACGCAGTATTTT. This gives the protein CASSFRIGIDTQYF.

The chain combines TRBV2 with TRBJ2-7; D gene uncertain. Germline assignment: CDR1 SNHLY and CDR2 FYNNEI. This CDR3 has 16 residues. V was clipped by 1 base and J by 7 bases, with 20 bases between them. The CDR3 is CASSEVGPEASGEQYF. CDR3 DNA sequence: TGTGCCAGCAGTGAAGTAGGGCCAGAAGCGTCTGGGGAGCAGTACTTC.

The V and J genes are TRBV19 and TRBJ2-5; 8 nucleotides line up with TRBD2. CDR1 and CDR2 from the germline V gene are LNHDA and SQIVND (reference sequence). V shed 3 bases and J 5 bases; nucleotides not matched to a gene: 11. The CDR3 extends over 16 amino acids. The CDR3 coding sequence is TGTGCCAGTAGTATTAGGGGACTAGGTCTACGGGAGACCCAGTACTTC. It yields the protein CASSIRGLGLRETQYF.

V gene TRBV29-1 combines with J gene TRBJ1-3, with D uncertain. CDR3 length: 12 amino acids. V lost 8 bases to trimming and J lost 0 bases, with 8 bases between them. Per germline, CDR1 SQVTM and CDR2 ANQGSEA. The CDR3 DNA sequence: TGCAGCATCCGGGACTCTGGAAACACCATATATTTT. Translated, it gives CSIRDSGNTIYF.

This rearrangement joins TRBV11-3 to TRBJ2-3; 10 bases match TRBD1. V dropped 4 bases and J dropped 2; count of bases not matched to a gene: 6. The CDR3 is 16 residues long. The germline V gene has CDR1 SGHNT and CDR2 YENEEA. CDR3 region: CASSSRGTGATDTQYF. The DNA for the CDR3 is TGTGCCAGCAGCTCACGGGGGACAGGGGCCACAGATACGCAGTATTTT.

The chain recombines TRBV7-4 with TRBJ2-7; D possibly corresponds to TRBD2 (6 bases). Looked up from germline, CDR1 is SGHVT and CDR2 is SQSDAQ. V dropped 6 bases and J dropped 5 bases, with 20 bases sitting between them. The CDR3 contains 15 residues. The CDR3 sequence: CASRRFTRRRDEQYF. CDR3 DNA: TGTGCCAGCAGGCGGTTTACTCGGAGGAGGGACGAGCAGTACTTC.